One T cell receptor beta chain is described in this entry. In this sample, this clonotype turned up many times. Its antigen is unknown. Base qualities are not provided; no much larger clone lies one nucleotide away. This entry belongs to a study of neurological immune-mediated disorders (dated by TCRdb to about 2019). As for the study more broadly: Among the 34 multiple sclerosis patients, relapsing-remitting MS accounted for about 31 and secondary progressive MS accounted for 3. The study compared peripheral blood TCR-beta repertoires of HTLV-I-associated myelopathy (HAM/TSP) patients, multiple sclerosis patients and healthy controls using UMI-based sequencing. Alongside PBMC samples, the set of more than 85 TCR-beta libraries contained longitudinal samples, technical triplicates, and paired CD4+ and CD8+ T-cell subsets that had been sorted. The cohort was made up of about 68 subjects, consisting of 14 HAM/TSP patients, 34 multiple sclerosis patients and around 20 healthy controls.

For the unsorted PBMC libraries, 2 million PBMCs were stored in RNAlater at -80 degrees C until RNA extraction and were used to generate the libraries. The multiple sclerosis patients were enrolled in a US clinical protocol that evaluated disease progression with magnetic resonance imaging. Peripheral blood was subjected to Ficoll-Hypaque density gradient centrifugation to isolate PBMCs, which were then cryopreserved in liquid nitrogen. The CDR3, from cysteine to phenylalanine, totals 12 residues. Only the CDR3 region is kept as DNA, spanning 36 bases read in frame from base 1. CDR1 and CDR2, per the germline V gene, are SGHRS and YFSETQ. V was cut back by 2 bases and J by 7 bases, leaving a gap of 10 bases between them. Overall study outcomes, separate from this receptor: TCR clonal expansion was highest in HAM/TSP patients and lowest in MS patients, with MS patients falling below even healthy controls. Phylogenetic analysis grouped repertoires from 18 of 34 MS patients into a cluster of related CDR3 sequences, suggesting a possible repertoire-level signature. No identical CDR3 amino acid sequences were found to be shared among expanded clones across subjects, suggesting that TCR-beta repertoires were private in all groups. The MS cluster showed no association with clinical or MRI features, and the authors stated that larger cohorts are needed.

To synthesize cDNA, template-switch 5'RACE was performed with a primer carrying a 10-nucleotide random unique molecular identifier so that each TCR transcript was tagged. Every sequencing run covered 15-18 subjects and yielded more than 170 million TCR-beta sequences. The RNeasy kit was used to extract total RNA. The KAPA Real-time Library Amplification kit was used to amplify TCR-beta VDJ regions with primers for the TCR constant region and the 5'RACE anchor. Sample indexes and Illumina adaptors were added in a first PCR, and a second PCR then increased library yield. The roughly 650 bp TCR product was size-selected on a 2% E-gel SizeSelection system after Ampure bead purification. Before pooling, libraries had their quality checked on a Bioanalyzer, their concentration measured with Qubit, and their quantity determined with the Kapa Library Quantification kit. Paired-end 2 x 150 bp sequencing of the libraries was performed on an Illumina HiSeq 2500. To increase sequence diversity, roughly 23-30% phiX was spiked into each library pool. Regarding the original processing steps: Quality-filtered reads were processed with the UMI-based MiGEC pipeline, and over 80% of raw TCR sequences were removed by the MiGEC pipeline during error correction. IMGT germline references were used for aligning VDJ genes, and each clonotype was defined as a unique CDR3 amino acid sequence together with its V-J genes. Clonal expansion, Shannon diversity, and CDR3 relatedness (CalcPairwiseDistances, ClusterSamples) were evaluated with VDJtools, and phylogenetic trees were built with CLCbio workbench. Clones with at least 8 unique UMIs were defined as expanded, with this threshold being based on coefficient-of-variation modelling across technical triplicates. TCRdb ran its own pipeline on the public reads, namely fastp trimming at Q25 and MiXCR clone calling, and kept in-frame beta chains. Records with the same CDR3 protein are collapsed into one entry carrying the most frequent genes and DNA. The V and J calls were not made by the authors but by TCRdb's processing. This sample is represented by about 70,000 distinct CDR3 sequences; under 5.5% of them were singletons. About 2% of the sample goes to the ten largest clones.

Sequenced material: PBMCs. This chain joins TRBV5-1 to TRBJ2-7, with a weak D call of TRBD2 (6 bases match). The sequence was collected from a woman in her sixties or seventies with multiple sclerosis. This receptor carries the CDR3 CASSFRGGEQYF. The DNA is as follows: TGCGCCAGCAGCTTCCGGGGAGGTGAGCAGTACTTC. With the portions outside the CDR3 filled from the reference TRBV5-1 and TRBJ2-7 genes, the complete variable region becomes KAGVTQTPRYLIKTRGQQVTLSCSPISGHRSVSWYQQTPGQGLQFLFEYFSETQRNKGNFPGRFSGRQFSNSRSEMNVSTLELGDSALYLCASSFRGGEQYFGPGTRLTVT.